This is a list of T cell receptor beta chains from one sample in a study of blood T cell repertoires in COVID-19. TCRdb's copy holds only in-frame clones and misses some; the assay was immunoSEQ multiplex PCR. Seen here are about 160,000 clones, approximately 82% observed once, and the top ten hold about 20%. The source material was peripheral blood. The receptors here all came from a woman of 80 years or more with acute or convalescent COVID-19. The CDR3 runs from the conserved cysteine through the conserved F or W. A D gene is named only where the DNA matches it firmly. The listing skips clone size in some rows; elsewhere it reads once, few, many or a size class.

j_call: TRBJ1-4; clone_size: -; v_call: TRBV6-2/TRBV6-3; d_call: TRBD1; cdr3_aa: CASSYQGEPNEKLFF; cdr3_nt: TGTGCCAGCAGTTATCAGGGGGAGCCAAATGAAAAACTGTTTTTT
j_call: TRBJ2-5; clone_size: -; v_call: TRBV5-4; d_call: TRBD1; cdr3_aa: CASSSRTGAQETQYF; cdr3_nt: TGTGCCAGCAGCTCCCGGACAGGCGCCCAAGAGACCCAGTACTTC
j_call: TRBJ2-3; clone_size: few; v_call: TRBV10-3; d_call: -; cdr3_aa: CAISARDTQYF; cdr3_nt: TGTGCCATCAGTGCGAGAGATACGCAGTATTTT
j_call: TRBJ2-7; clone_size: -; v_call: TRBV28; d_call: -; cdr3_aa: CASSGVLPYEQYF; cdr3_nt: TGTGCCAGCAGCGGGGTACTTCCCTACGAGCAGTACTTC
j_call: TRBJ1-1; clone_size: once; v_call: TRBV7-9; d_call: -; cdr3_aa: CASSPTRTVFEAFF; cdr3_nt: TGTGCCAGCAGCCCAACCCGGACAGTCTTTGAAGCTTTCTTT
j_call: TRBJ1-2; clone_size: -; v_call: TRBV14; d_call: -; cdr3_aa: CASSQRGSPGYTF; cdr3_nt: TGTGCCAGCAGCCAACGAGGTTCTCCTGGCTACACCTTC
j_call: TRBJ2-7; clone_size: -; v_call: TRBV4-1; d_call: TRBD1; cdr3_aa: CASSQEDRGREQYF; cdr3_nt: TGCGCCAGCAGCCAAGAAGACAGGGGCCGCGAGCAGTACTTC
j_call: TRBJ2-1; clone_size: few; v_call: TRBV5-4; d_call: -; cdr3_aa: CASSSGVPGVNEQFF; cdr3_nt: TGTGCCAGCAGCTCCGGGGTCCCTGGGGTCAATGAGCAGTTCTTC
j_call: TRBJ2-3; clone_size: -; v_call: TRBV5-1; d_call: -; cdr3_aa: CASSRGLSSTDTQYF; cdr3_nt: TGCGCCAGCAGCCGGGGGTTATCGAGCACAGATACGCAGTATTTT
j_call: TRBJ2-7; clone_size: few; v_call: TRBV12-3/TRBV12-4; d_call: TRBD1; cdr3_aa: CASSQSRDRRQYF; cdr3_nt: TGTGCCAGCAGCCAATCACGGGACAGGCGGCAGTACTTC
j_call: TRBJ1-2; clone_size: -; v_call: TRBV6-5; d_call: -; cdr3_aa: CASSYSGGEVSYGYTF; cdr3_nt: TGTGCCAGCAGTTACTCGGGCGGGGAAGTGTCCTATGGCTACACCTTC
j_call: TRBJ2-1; clone_size: -; v_call: TRBV5-6; d_call: TRBD2; cdr3_aa: CASSSFSGRRDEQFF; cdr3_nt: TGTGCCAGCAGCAGTTTTAGCGGGAGGCGGGATGAGCAGTTCTTC
j_call: TRBJ2-2; clone_size: -; v_call: TRBV7-9; d_call: -; cdr3_aa: CASSLSGYTGELFF; cdr3_nt: TGTGCCAGCAGCTTATCAGGGTACACCGGGGAGCTGTTTTTT
j_call: TRBJ1-6; clone_size: -; v_call: TRBV11-2; d_call: TRBD1; cdr3_aa: CASSLEAQGNSPLHF; cdr3_nt: TGTGCCAGCAGCTTAGAAGCACAGGGGAATTCACCCCTCCACTTT
j_call: TRBJ2-1; clone_size: -; v_call: TRBV9; d_call: TRBD2; cdr3_aa: CASSVALAGGSVYNEQFF; cdr3_nt: TGTGCCAGCAGCGTAGCTCTAGCGGGAGGGTCCGTTTACAATGAGCAGTTCTTC
j_call: TRBJ1-2; clone_size: -; v_call: TRBV7-9; d_call: -; cdr3_aa: CASSTRRLTGGYTF; cdr3_nt: TGTGCCAGCAGCACCCGCAGGCTCACAGGCGGCTACACCTTC
j_call: TRBJ2-7; clone_size: few; v_call: TRBV7-9; d_call: -; cdr3_aa: CASSLAGGDSEQYF; cdr3_nt: TGTGCCAGCAGCTTAGCGGGCGGGGACAGCGAGCAGTACTTC
j_call: TRBJ1-5; clone_size: -; v_call: TRBV19; d_call: -; cdr3_aa: CASSTRENQPQHF; cdr3_nt: TGTGCCAGTAGTACCCGGGAAAATCAGCCCCAGCATTTT
j_call: TRBJ1-4; clone_size: -; v_call: TRBV6-2/TRBV6-3; d_call: TRBD1; cdr3_aa: CASSRAGGGEKLFF; cdr3_nt: TGTGCCAGCAGCCGAGCAGGGGGAGGAGAAAAACTGTTTTTT
j_call: TRBJ2-7; clone_size: -; v_call: TRBV7-8; d_call: -; cdr3_aa: CASSPPGGEIPEQYF; cdr3_nt: TGTGCCAGCAGCCCTCCCGGAGGGGAGATTCCCGAGCAGTACTTC
j_call: TRBJ2-1; clone_size: once; v_call: TRBV6-2/TRBV6-3; d_call: -; cdr3_aa: CASSLTLTSPVEQFF; cdr3_nt: TGTGCCAGCAGCCTTACCCTGACTAGTCCCGTTGAGCAGTTCTTC
j_call: TRBJ1-1; clone_size: -; v_call: TRBV7-8; d_call: TRBD1; cdr3_aa: CASSSELQGFEAFF; cdr3_nt: TGTGCCAGCAGCTCTGAACTACAGGGGTTTGAAGCTTTCTTT
j_call: TRBJ2-1; clone_size: -; v_call: TRBV4-1; d_call: TRBD2; cdr3_aa: CASSPRTSGRVNEQFF; cdr3_nt: TGCGCCAGCAGCCCGCGGACTAGCGGGAGGGTCAATGAGCAGTTCTTC
j_call: TRBJ2-2; clone_size: -; v_call: TRBV7-9; d_call: -; cdr3_aa: CASSLMTGSGELFF; cdr3_nt: TGTGCCAGCAGCTTAATGACGGGGTCCGGGGAGCTGTTTTTT
j_call: TRBJ1-2; clone_size: -; v_call: TRBV27; d_call: TRBD1; cdr3_aa: CASSRSTGGGGAGGYTF; cdr3_nt: TGTGCCAGCAGCCGCTCCACCGGAGGGGGCGGCGCTGGAGGCTACACCTTC
j_call: TRBJ1-4; clone_size: -; v_call: TRBV10-2; d_call: TRBD1; cdr3_aa: CASSDPRDRREKLFF; cdr3_nt: TGCGCCAGCAGTGATCCCCGGGACAGAAGGGAAAAACTGTTTTTT
j_call: TRBJ2-7; clone_size: -; v_call: TRBV18; d_call: -; cdr3_aa: CASSPRQESNEQYF; cdr3_nt: TGTGCCAGCTCACCGCGACAGGAGTCCAACGAGCAGTACTTC
j_call: TRBJ2-1; clone_size: once; v_call: TRBV14; d_call: TRBD2; cdr3_aa: CASSQDILAGPQFF; cdr3_nt: TGTGCCAGCAGCCAAGATATCCTAGCGGGGCCCCAGTTCTTC
j_call: TRBJ1-2; clone_size: -; v_call: TRBV6-5; d_call: -; cdr3_aa: CASSYSWDTIYGYTF; cdr3_nt: TGTGCCAGCAGTTACTCGTGGGACACCATCTATGGCTACACCTTC